These 19 T cell receptor beta chains originate from one sample sequenced in a study of metastatic and nonmetastatic thyroid tumors. Patients underwent thyroid surgery, and none had received any treatment before it. With MiXCR, TCRdb called clones anew from the PCR reads. The table shows about 39,000 clones, with approximately 20% occurring only once. Sequenced: tumor tissue. The receptors come from a female donor with papillary thyroid cancer or a benign thyroid nodule (not recorded which). Some clones in this sample may be carry-over from other donors' samples.

The CDR3 DNA reads as TGTGCCAGCAGTTTACGAGGTGGGGACGAGCAGTACTTC. Translated: CASSLRGGDEQYF. The chain joins TRBV28 to TRBJ2-7, with D unresolved. Per the germline V gene, CDR1 is MDHEN and CDR2 is SYDVKM. The CDR3 loop spans 13 amino acids. V was clipped by 2 bases and J by 5 bases, with 10 bases between them.

This clone was seen at least ten times. This chain uses TRBV24-1 with TRBJ2-5; possibly TRBD1 for D (5 bases). There are 15 residues in the CDR3. CDR1 is KGHDR, CDR2 SFDVKD, per germline. Trimming shortened V by 4 bases and J by 1 base, and 12 bases separated the two germline ends. The CDR3 DNA sequence: TGTGCCACCAGTGACGGTGCAGGGTTCCAAGAGACCCAGTACTTC. Its translation: CATSDGAGFQETQYF.

Here the CDR3 DNA reads TGCAGTGCCACGGCGGGACAGGATTACAATGAGCAGTTCTTC. Protein sequence: CSATAGQDYNEQFF. This chain uses TRBV20-1 with TRBJ2-1, with TRBD1 matching over 8 bases. The CDR3 is 14 residues long. In germline, CDR1 is DFQATT, CDR2 SNEGSKA (reference sequence). The J segment lost 4 bases and the V segment lost 6 bases, leaving 8 bases of the junction unmatched.

Many counts were recorded for this clone. The CDR3 here is CASSARTRSSYEQYF. The DNA of the CDR3 is TGTGCCAGCAGCGCTCGGACTCGAAGCTCCTACGAGCAGTACTTC. The chain recombines TRBV7-2 with TRBJ2-7, with D possibly matching TRBD2 (5 bases). The germline CDR1 and CDR2 sequences are SGHTA and FQGNSA. V was trimmed by 5 bases and J by 0 bases, leaving 14 bases between them. The CDR3 loop spans 15 amino acids.

This clone is judged large. This sequence joins TRBV6-2 or TRBV6-3 and TRBJ2-7, with 8 bases matching TRBD1. Germline assignment: CDR1 MNHEY and CDR2 SVGEGT. With V trimmed by 2 bases and J by 0 bases, 3 bases remained unmatched. CDR3 size: 15 residues. The CDR3 spells CASSYPTGGSYEQYF. CDR3 DNA sequence: TGTGCCAGCAGTTACCCAACAGGGGGCTCCTACGAGCAGTACTTC.

Many counts were recorded for this clone. The chain couples TRBV3-1 to TRBJ2-2, with 7 bases identical to TRBD1. V was pared by 4 bases and J by 4 bases, with 6 bases of the junction left unmatched. CDR3 size: 15 residues. Per germline, CDR1 LGHDT and CDR2 YNNKEL (reference sequence). This chain's CDR3 is CASSPGGQTTGELFF. The CDR3 DNA reads as TGTGCCAGCAGCCCAGGGGGACAGACCACCGGGGAGCTGTTTTTT.

In regard to this clone: A much larger clone differs by one base, so this may be a read error. The gene calls are TRBV18 and TRBJ2-2; maybe TRBD2 (6 bases). The CDR3 is 16 amino acids. The V gene's germline CDR1 is KGHSH and CDR2 LQKENI. The CDR3 reads CAISPPGIGGTGELFF. DNA for the CDR3: TGTGCCATCTCACCTCCGGGGATCGGGGGCACCGGGGAGCTGTTTTTT.

The sample holds many counts of this clone. The chain recombines TRBV4-2 with TRBJ2-3; D is undetermined. The germline V gene has CDR1 LGHNA and CDR2 YNFKEQ. This CDR3 spans 17 amino acids. The V and J ends lost 5 bases and 1 base respectively, with 19 bases between them. CDR3 bases: TGTGCCAGCAGCAGAGGTGGTAGGGATTTAGGCACAGATACGCAGTATTTT. This codes for CASSRGGRDLGTDTQYF.

The chain carries TRBV4-1 and TRBJ2-1; 10 nucleotides line up with TRBD2. V lost 0 bases, J lost 0 bases, and 8 bases stayed unmatched. The CDR3 spans 19 residues. Per the germline V gene, CDR1 is MGHRA and CDR2 is YSYEKL. CDR3 coding DNA: TGCGCCAGCAGCCAAGATAGGGCTAGCGGGAGTTTCTCCTACAATGAGCAGTTCTTC. It encodes CASSQDRASGSFSYNEQFF.

Points on this clone: This sequence may be a read error, since a much larger clone differs from it by one base. Written as DNA, the CDR3 is TGTGCCAGCAACTTAGACACATGGTCGGTCGAGCAGTACTTC. Translated: CASNLDTWSVEQYF. The chain has TRBV7-2 and TRBJ2-7; no definite D call. The CDR3 covers 14 residues. The germline CDR1 and CDR2 sequences are SGHTA and FQGNSA.

This clone has more than one count but fewer than ten. This may be a read error, as it is one base from a much larger clone. V and J are TRBV29-1 and TRBJ2-7, with D unresolved. Germline V CDR1 and CDR2: SQVTM, ANQGSEA. The CDR3 consists of 11 residues. Written as DNA, the CDR3 is TGCAGTCGAACTGTAGGCTACGAGCAGTACTTC. Translated, it gives CSRTVGYEQYF.

This clone has ten or more counts. Here the CDR3 DNA reads TGCAGCGTTGAAGACCGGGACAGGGGGGAGACCCAGTACTTC. Encoded protein: CSVEDRDRGETQYF. V is TRBV29-1 and J is TRBJ2-5; 11 bases are a match to TRBD1. Germline V gene lookup returns CDR1 SQVTM and CDR2 ANQGSEA. V lost 0 bases to trimming and J lost 5 bases; unmatched junction nucleotides: 2. The CDR3 contains 14 residues.

This clone was recorded at least ten times. The chain links TRBV11-2 to TRBJ2-7; TRBD2 matches at 11 bases. The trim removed 5 bases at V and 0 bases at J, leaving 6 bases unmatched. Looked up from germline, CDR1 is SGHAT and CDR2 is FQNNGV. The CDR3 loop spans 16 amino acids. CDR3 loop: CASSRTGTSGSYEQYF. CDR3 bases: TGTGCCAGCAGCCGAACCGGGACTAGCGGCTCCTACGAGCAGTACTTC.

This clone was counted at least ten times. A much larger clone differs by one base, so this may be a read error. The rearrangement links TRBV6-1 to TRBJ2-7; possible D gene TRBD1, 6 bases. The CDR3 is 12 residues long. Between the trimmed V and J ends, which lost 6 bases and 3 bases, there was a span of 9 bases. Germline-derived CDR1 and CDR2 are MNHNS and SASEGT. The CDR3 DNA reads TGTGCCAGCAGCCGGGACAACTACGAGCAGTACTTC. Protein sequence: CASSRDNYEQYF.

As to this clone: At one end, the junction sequence differs from germline, possibly due to a read error. V is TRBV24-1 and J is TRBJ2-7; the D gene is possibly TRBD2 (6 bases). The V gene's germline CDR1 is KGHDR and CDR2 SFDVKD. The CDR3 is made up of 12 amino acids. The CDR3, as DNA: TGTGCCACCAGTAACTCGGGAGCCGAGCGGTACTTC. Translating gives CATSNSGAERYF.

There are many counts of this clone. The rearrangement links TRBV2 to TRBJ1-2, with 12 nucleotides matching TRBD1. Trimming cost V 7 bases and J 6 bases; bases outside gene matches: 12. The CDR3 runs 16 residues. Germline CDR1 is SNHLY and CDR2 is FYNNEI. The CDR3 DNA reads TGTGCCAGCACCCCGATGAGGGGACAGGGGGCTCATGGCTACACCTTC. This codes for CASTPMRGQGAHGYTF.

Many counts were recorded for this clone. The chain recombines TRBV3-1 with TRBJ1-2; D not resolved. Trimming removed 1 base from V and 7 bases from J, with 7 bases in between. In germline, CDR1 is LGHDT, CDR2 YNNKEL (reference sequence). The CDR3 has 12 residues. The CDR3 sequence is CASSQATGGYTF. The DNA for the CDR3 is TGTGCCAGCAGCCAAGCTACGGGTGGCTACACCTTC.

In this sample, this clone turned up many times. In the same sample, other DNA sequences code for this CDR3. The rearrangement uses TRBV20-1 and TRBJ2-7; 8 nucleotides agree with TRBD2. With 0 bases clipped from V and 7 bases from J, the junction kept 14 bases outside the gene matches. Per the germline V gene, CDR1 is DFQATT and CDR2 is SNEGSKA (reference sequence). The length of the CDR3 is 16 residues. CDR3 sequence reads: CSARDPAAGAGREQYF. CDR3 coding DNA: TGCAGTGCTAGAGATCCGGCAGCGGGGGCCGGGCGAGAGCAGTACTTC.

V usage is TRBV11-2 and J usage is TRBJ2-1; D ambiguous. Germline V lookup: CDR1 SGHAT, CDR2 FQNNGV. V was cut by 1 base and J by 15 bases, with 10 bases left in between. This CDR3 has 11 amino acids. The CDR3, as DNA: TGTGCCAGCAGCTTAGGAGGAAGCTTGTTCTTC. Amino acids: CASSLGGSLFF.